These 28 T cell receptor beta chains were sequenced from one sample in a study of T cell responses to AZD1222 COVID-19 vaccine. Measured with immunoSEQ multiplex PCR; TCRdb has only the in-frame clones, and not every one. The data show roughly 100,000 clones, with around 90% seen just once and about 9.1% held by the top ten. The sample was peripheral blood, taken on day 0 of AZD1222 vaccination. These receptors were taken from an adult in good health.

This chain uses TRBV29-1 with TRBJ2-3, with TRBD2 matching 7 bases. The germline gives CDR1 SQVTM, CDR2 ANQGSEA. V was clipped by 3 bases and J by 1 base; unmatched bases: 10. The CDR3 length is 16 residues. The CDR3 DNA is TGCAGCGTTGAGGGGGGGGGTAACCCTGGCACAGATACGCAGTATTTT. This encodes CSVEGGGNPGTDTQYF.

The chain employs TRBV18 and TRBJ1-5, with D possibly being TRBD1 (5 bases). Germline V gene sequence: CDR1 KGHSH, CDR2 LQKENI. There are 14 residues in the CDR3. V shed 2 bases and J shed 4 bases, with 9 bases lying between them. The CDR3 DNA reads as TGTGCCAGCTCACCATTAGGGACGAATCAGCCCCAGCATTTT. Translating gives CASSPLGTNQPQHF.

This chain connects TRBV9 to TRBJ2-1; a weak D match, TRBD2 (5 bases). Germline V gene lookup returns CDR1 SGDLS and CDR2 YYNGEE. CDR3 length: 13 residues. V lost 3 bases and J 5 bases, leaving 9 bases between the germline ends. The CDR3 loop reads CASSGLANNEQFF. CDR3 nucleotide sequence: TGTGCCAGCAGCGGGCTAGCAAACAATGAGCAGTTCTTC. Full variable domain (outside the CDR3, taken from reference TRBV9 and TRBJ2-1): DSGVTQTPKHLITATGQRVTLRCSPRSGDLSVYWYQQSLDQGLQFLIQYYNGEERAKGNILERFSAQQFPDLHSELNLSSLELGDSALYFCASSGLANNEQFFGPGTRLTVL.

The chain uses TRBV25-1 and TRBJ2-6; no clear D gene. CDR1 is MGHDK and CDR2 is SYGVNS in the germline V gene. Trimming removed 1 base from V and 0 bases from J, with 13 bases in between. CDR3 size: 18 residues. The CDR3 protein is CASSESKGRSSGANVLTF. CDR3 bases: TGTGCCAGCAGTGAATCAAAAGGACGGTCCTCTGGGGCCAACGTCCTGACTTTC.

This rearrangement joins TRBV7-2 to TRBJ2-7; 13 bases are a match to TRBD2. Losses at the gene ends were 4 bases for V and 4 bases for J; bases not matched to a gene: 16. CDR1 is SGHTA and CDR2 is FQGNSA in the germline V gene. The CDR3 covers 19 residues. The CDR3 sequence is CASSSRRATSGRPIYEQYF. DNA for the CDR3: TGTGCCAGCAGCTCCAGACGAGCGACTAGCGGGAGGCCAATTTACGAGCAGTACTTC.

The CDR3 nucleotides are TGTGCCAGCAGCCCCACAGGGAAGGGGACCCAGTACTTC. It yields the protein CASSPTGKGTQYF. V usage is TRBV27 and J usage is TRBJ2-5; a weak D match, TRBD1 (6 bases). The length of the CDR3 is 13 residues. Germline V gene data show CDR1 as MNHEY and CDR2 as SMNVEV (reference sequence). The germline V and J ends were trimmed by 6 bases and 7 bases, with 15 bases remaining between them.

This sequence joins TRBV28 and TRBJ2-3; D is unclear. Germline values: CDR1 MDHEN, CDR2 SYDVKM. Trimming cost V 2 bases and J 1 base, with 4 bases left between them. This CDR3 comprises 13 residues. CDR3 in DNA: TGTGCCAGCAGTTTAGGGGGCACAGATACGCAGTATTTT. Translating gives CASSLGGTDTQYF. Together with reference TRBV28 and TRBJ2-3, the CDR3 gives the full variable domain: DVKVTQSSRYLVKRTGEKVFLECVQDMDHENMFWYRQDPGLGLRLIYFSYDVKMKEKGDIPEGYSVSREKKERFSLILESASTNQTSMYLCASSLGGTDTQYFGPGTRLTVL.

This sequence joins TRBV19 and TRBJ2-3, with 7 bases identical to TRBD2. V shed 1 base, J shed 3 bases, and the junction held 4 bases outside the gene matches. This CDR3 comprises 15 residues. The germline V gene encodes CDR1 LNHDA and CDR2 SQIVND (reference sequence). The CDR3, as DNA: TGTGCCAGTAGTATAGGTAAACTAGCGACAGATACGCAGTATTTT. Translating it yields CASSIGKLATDTQYF.

V usage is TRBV5-1 and J usage is TRBJ2-1, with 12 nucleotides matching TRBD2. The germline V gene encodes CDR1 SGHRS and CDR2 YFSETQ. With 4 bases clipped from V and 2 bases from J, the junction kept 4 bases outside the gene matches. The length of the CDR3 is 16 residues. The CDR3 region has the DNA TGCGCCAGCAGCCCCCGGACTAGCGGGACCTACAATGAGCAGTTCTTC. Protein product: CASSPRTSGTYNEQFF.

The chain has TRBV6-5 and TRBJ1-1; D gene unclear. The CDR3 length is 11 residues. Germline V lookup: CDR1 MNHEY, CDR2 SVGAGI. V dropped 7 bases and J dropped 8 bases, with 11 bases sitting between them. CDR3 DNA sequence: TGTGCCAGCACCCTAGGGAGGGAAGCTTTCTTT. Its translation: CASTLGREAFF.

This clone was seen only once. Other DNA sequences within the sample encode an identical CDR3. This chain uses TRBV5-1 with TRBJ2-3; 8 bases map to TRBD2. This CDR3 spans 13 amino acids. After removal of 4 bases from V and 3 bases from J, the junction contained 1 base not matched to a gene. The germline CDR1 and CDR2 sequences are SGHRS and YFSETQ. CDR3: CASSSGSTDTQYF. As DNA, the CDR3 is TGCGCCAGCAGCAGCGGGAGTACAGATACGCAGTATTTT. Filled out from reference TRBV5-1 and TRBJ2-3, the complete variable domain reads KAGVTQTPRYLIKTRGQQVTLSCSPISGHRSVSWYQQTPGQGLQFLFEYFSETQRNKGNFPGRFSGRQFSNSRSEMNVSTLELGDSALYLCASSSGSTDTQYFGPGTRLTVL.

V is TRBV27 and J is TRBJ1-2; no firm D call. Germline loops: CDR1 MNHEY, CDR2 SMNVEV (reference sequence). Between the trimmed V and J ends, which lost 5 bases and 7 bases, there was a span of 11 bases. The CDR3 contains 12 residues. DNA of the CDR3: TGTGCCAGCAGTCCCTCGGGTCTTGGCTACACCTTC. Residues: CASSPSGLGYTF.

The rearrangement joins TRBV5-4 to TRBJ2-5; the match to TRBD2 covers 10 bases. CDR1 and CDR2 (germline): SGHNT, YYREEE (reference sequence). Unmatched junction bases numbered 4, after V lost 4 bases and J lost 4 bases. The CDR3 spans 14 residues. In DNA, the CDR3 is TGTGCCAGCAGCCAGCGGGAGGGCGGAGAGACCCAGTACTTC. It specifies CASSQREGGETQYF.

The gene calls are TRBV13 and TRBJ2-7, with D unresolved. There are 14 residues in the CDR3. Germline values: CDR1 PRHDT, CDR2 FYEKMQ (reference sequence). Trimming removed 4 bases at V and 3 bases at J, with 13 bases between. The CDR3: CASSSVPKYYEQYF. CDR3 in DNA: TGTGCCAGCAGCTCCGTACCAAAGTACTACGAGCAGTACTTC.

The J gene is TRBJ2-5, the V gene TRBV5-4; no clear D. The CDR3 runs to 13 residues. Germline values: CDR1 SGHNT, CDR2 YYREEE (reference sequence). Trimming removed 4 bases from V and 3 bases from J, with 10 bases in between. The CDR3 reads CASSPRPKETQYF. The CDR3 nucleotides read TGTGCCAGCAGCCCCCGGCCCAAAGAGACCCAGTACTTC.

The chain employs TRBV19 and TRBJ2-1, with 9 bases identical to TRBD1. The CDR3 is made up of 13 amino acids. Trimming took 4 bases from V and 6 from J; bases not matched to a gene: 1. The germline V gene encodes CDR1 LNHDA and CDR2 SQIVND (reference sequence). The CDR3 spells CASSTDRGNEQFF. DNA of the CDR3: TGTGCCAGTAGTACGGACAGGGGCAATGAGCAGTTCTTC.

The gene calls are TRBV10-2 and TRBJ2-1, with TRBD2 matching 7 bases. V shed 2 bases and J 7 bases; nucleotides not matched to a gene: 8. CDR3 length: 15 residues. Germline lookup yields CDR1 WSHSY and CDR2 SAAADI. The CDR3 DNA sequence: TGCGCCAGCAGTGAGGGACTAGTAACCCTTAATGAGCAGTTCTTC. Amino acids: CASSEGLVTLNEQFF.

The V call is TRBV7-2, the J call TRBJ2-7, with no clear D. This CDR3 has 14 amino acids. Looked up from germline, CDR1 is SGHTA and CDR2 is FQGNSA. With 1 base removed from V and 3 bases from J, the gap between germline ends came to 10 bases. The CDR3 sequence is CASSLDVRNYEQYF. For the CDR3, the DNA is TGTGCCAGCAGCTTAGACGTCAGGAACTACGAGCAGTACTTC. Based on the CDR3 plus reference TRBV7-2 and TRBJ2-7, the full variable domain is GAGVSQSPSNKVTEKGKDVELRCDPISGHTALYWYRQSLGQGLEFLIYFQGNSAPDKSGLPSDRFSAERTGGSVSTLTIQRTQQEDSAVYLCASSLDVRNYEQYFGPGTRLTVT.

The gene calls are TRBV5-1 and TRBJ2-3; a possible D gene is TRBD2 (6 bases). From germline, CDR1 is SGHRS and CDR2 YFSETQ. The CDR3 totals 16 residues. V lost 0 bases and J lost 0, with 11 bases in between. The CDR3 sequence is CASSLVADLSTDTQYF. In DNA, the CDR3 is TGCGCCAGCAGCTTGGTAGCGGACCTTAGCACAGATACGCAGTATTTT.

The chain combines TRBV19 with TRBJ2-1; D perhaps matches TRBD2 (5 bases). The CDR3 is 12 residues long. Germline-derived CDR1 and CDR2 are LNHDA and SQIVND (reference sequence). The V end lost 10 bases, the J end lost 5 bases, and 12 bases lay between the germline ends. The CDR3 loop reads CATWTGNNEQFF. The CDR3 DNA reads as TGTGCCACCTGGACTGGAAACAATGAGCAGTTCTTC.

This clone showed up just a few times. The chain uses TRBV10-3 and TRBJ1-5; tentative D call: TRBD1 (5 bases). CDR1 and CDR2 from the germline V gene are ENHRY and SYGVKD. Trimming took 6 bases from V and 1 from J, leaving 13 bases between them. There are 15 residues in the CDR3. The CDR3 is CAIRGREGSNQPQHF. For the CDR3, the DNA is TGTGCCATCAGAGGCAGGGAGGGGAGCAATCAGCCCCAGCATTTT.

In this sample, this clone turned up once. The rearrangement uses TRBV28 and TRBJ2-7, with no clear D. CDR3 length: 15 residues. The V and J ends lost 2 bases and 1 base respectively, with 12 bases between them. CDR1 MDHEN and CDR2 SYDVKM come from the germline V gene. The CDR3 coding sequence is TGTGCCAGCAGTTTACCCCAGATGAGGTCCTACGAGCAGTACTTC. Amino acids: CASSLPQMRSYEQYF.

The chain joins TRBV3-1 (or the pseudogene TRBV3-2) to TRBJ2-1, with D perhaps matching TRBD2 (5 bases). Looked up from germline, CDR1 is LGHDT and CDR2 is YNNKEL (reference sequence). The CDR3 has 15 residues. Trimming shortened V by 3 bases and J by 0 bases, and 9 bases separated the two germline ends. The CDR3, as DNA: TGTGCCAGCAGCCAGACGGGGAGCTCCTACAATGAGCAGTTCTTC. It codes for CASSQTGSSYNEQFF.

The chain links TRBV10-3 to TRBJ2-1; D gene uncertain. The CDR3 has 12 amino acids. Germline assignment: CDR1 ENHRY and CDR2 SYGVKD. V lost 4 bases and J lost 9, with 10 bases in between. The CDR3 nucleotides read TGTGCCATCAGTGTAATCGGGTCTGAGCAGTTCTTC. This codes for CAISVIGSEQFF.

V is TRBV25-1 and J is TRBJ1-1; the D is unclear. This CDR3 contains 15 residues. Between the trimmed V and J ends, which lost 5 bases and 1 base, there was a span of 14 bases. Germline V gene sequence: CDR1 MGHDK, CDR2 SYGVNS. Here the CDR3 reads CASSPSVGKNTEAFF. In DNA form, the CDR3 reads TGTGCCAGCAGTCCCTCGGTGGGGAAGAACACTGAAGCTTTCTTT.

This chain joins TRBV19 and TRBJ1-4; tentative D call: TRBD1 (5 bases). The germline CDR1 and CDR2 sequences are LNHDA and SQIVND (reference sequence). CDR3 length equals 12 residues. V shed 6 bases and J shed 13 bases, with 15 bases lying between them. The CDR3 here is CASSPEMGTLFF. In DNA, the CDR3 is TGTGCCAGTAGCCCCGAGATGGGGACACTGTTTTTT.

The chain joins TRBV20-1 to TRBJ2-7, with D maybe TRBD1 (6 bases). Germline V gene data show CDR1 as DFQATT and CDR2 as SNEGSKA (reference sequence). V was clipped by 3 bases and J by 4 bases, with 13 bases between them. The CDR3 spans 13 residues. CDR3: CSASVAGAYEQYF. The DNA of the CDR3 is TGCAGTGCTAGTGTAGCAGGGGCTTACGAGCAGTACTTC.

This sequence joins TRBV9 and TRBJ2-1; possibly TRBD1 for D (6 bases). Germline V gene data show CDR1 as SGDLS and CDR2 as YYNGEE. V was cut by 3 bases and J by 4 bases, with 14 bases left in between. The CDR3 loop spans 15 amino acids. The CDR3 sequence is CASSASGTPYNEQFF. As DNA, the CDR3 is TGTGCCAGCAGCGCCTCCGGGACACCTTACAATGAGCAGTTCTTC.